The sequence of this TCR beta chain was determined in a study of blood T cell repertoires in COVID-19. The length of the CDR3 is 15 residues. Trimming at V came to 5 bases and at J to 7 bases, leaving 9 bases not matched to a gene. CDR1 is SGHRS and CDR2 is YFSETQ in the germline V gene. TCRdb's copy holds only in-frame clones and misses some; the assay was immunoSEQ multiplex PCR. Found here are about 480,000 clones, 88% of them singletons; the top ten hold 1.5% to 2%. Adults between roughly 18 and 89 years of age took part from 20 to 25 US areas. The recovered donors of Cohort 3 showed two negative PCRs, clearance, or symptom resolution.

Sequencing was done on a sample of PBMCs or T cells enriched from blood (not recorded which). The source is a woman between 35 and 50 years old who had recovered from COVID-19. The V call is TRBV5-1, the J call TRBJ1-6; 7 positions match TRBD1. The CDR3 sequence: CASRPQGSGNSPLHF. CDR3 nucleotide sequence: TGCGCCAGCAGACCACAGGGGTCAGGGAATTCACCCCTCCACTTT.